The 26 T cell receptor beta chains listed next were all sequenced from one sample in a study of regulatory T cells in long-lasting Graves disease. The authors built TCR beta libraries using iRepertoire HTBI primers and Arm-PCR of CDR3 regions. TCRdb re-analysed the multiplex PCR reads in MiXCR, keeping a single row per CDR3 protein. The data contain about 530,000 distinct CDR3 sequences, 16% of them singletons. The time point: newly diagnosed GD, antithyroid drugs for less than 3 months. Extracted PBMC RNA gave rise to the TCR library. These data also featured in a second study, about T cells in Graves' hyperthyroidism and ophthalmopathy.

The sequencing here drew on peripheral blood mononuclear cells (PBMCs), taken at new diagnosis, from a patient treated with antithyroid drugs. The receptor set was obtained from a woman aged 35-60 years with Graves disease.

This clonotype was seen a few times. The J gene is TRBJ2-7, the V gene TRBV20-1; 9 bases are shared with TRBD2. After removal of 3 bases from V and 0 bases from J, the junction contained 3 bases not matched to a gene. The germline gives CDR1 DFQATT, CDR2 SNEGSKA (reference sequence). The CDR3 consists of 14 residues. CDR3 DNA sequence: TGCAGTGCTAGGGGACTAGCCAACTCCTACGAGCAGTACTTC. Translating it yields CSARGLANSYEQYF.

The chain uses TRBV18 and TRBJ2-7, with D possibly called TRBD1 or TRBD2 (6 bases each). Germline-derived CDR1 and CDR2 are KGHSH and LQKENI. The CDR3 loop spans 13 amino acids. Trimming removed 1 base at V and 5 bases at J, with 9 bases between. The CDR3 reads CASSPRRGDEQYF. For the CDR3, the DNA is TGTGCCAGCTCACCACGGAGGGGGGACGAGCAGTACTTC.

This clonotype was observed many times. V is TRBV18 and J is TRBJ1-4, with D unresolved. The CDR3 extends over 13 amino acids. The V end was cut by 6 bases, the J end by 2 bases, with 7 bases between. Germline loops: CDR1 KGHSH, CDR2 LQKENI. The CDR3 region is CASSITTNEKLFF. For the CDR3, the DNA is TGTGCCAGCTCCATAACGACTAATGAAAAACTGTTTTTT.

This clonotype came up many times. V and J are TRBV7-9 and TRBJ2-2; D possibly matches TRBD1 or TRBD2 (5 bases each). Germline values: CDR1 SEHNR, CDR2 FQNEAQ (reference sequence). CDR3 length: 15 amino acids. Trimming shortened V by 7 bases and J by 0 bases, and 12 bases separated the two germline ends. The CDR3 DNA is TGTGCCAGCAACACACCGGGACCGAACACCGGGGAGCTGTTTTTT. It encodes CASNTPGPNTGELFF. The variable domain in full, with the rest retrieved from reference TRBV7-9 and TRBJ2-2, is DTGVSQNPRHKITKRGQNVTFRCDPISEHNRLYWYRQTLGQGPEFLTYFQNEAQLEKSRLLSDRFSAERPKGSFSTLEIQRTEQGDSAMYLCASNTPGPNTGELFFGEGSRLTVL.

The rearrangement joins TRBV29-1 to TRBJ1-3; 8 bases are a match to TRBD1. The CDR3 contains 16 residues. CDR1 and CDR2 (germline): SQVTM, ANQGSEA. Losses at the gene ends were 2 bases for V and 0 bases for J; bases not matched to a gene: 6. The CDR3 DNA follows: TGCAGCGTTGAACTCTTTACAGGGGGCTCTGGAAACACCATATATTTT. Encoded protein: CSVELFTGGSGNTIYF.

This clonotype occurred many times. The chain is built from TRBV7-2 and TRBJ2-7; possibly TRBD2 for D (5 bases). The CDR3 spans 16 residues. V was clipped by 0 bases and J by 0 bases, with 12 bases between them. Germline V gene sequence: CDR1 SGHTA, CDR2 FQGNSA. The CDR3 sequence is CASSLAGGSSSYEQYF. The CDR3 bases are TGTGCCAGCAGCTTAGCTGGCGGGTCCAGCTCCTACGAGCAGTACTTC.

This clonotype came up many times. This rearrangement joins TRBV20-1 to TRBJ2-5; 10 positions agree with TRBD2. CDR3 size: 15 residues. With 1 base clipped from V and 5 bases from J, the junction kept 7 bases outside the gene matches. From germline, CDR1 is DFQATT and CDR2 SNEGSKA (reference sequence). The CDR3 nucleotides read TGCAGTGCTAGAGGGGGAGCGGGGGGGCTGGAGACCCAGTACTTC. This codes for CSARGGAGGLETQYF.

This clonotype has a handful of counts. The V gene is TRBV7-9, the J gene TRBJ2-6; 7 bases line up with TRBD1. Looked up from germline, CDR1 is SEHNR and CDR2 is FQNEAQ (reference sequence). This CDR3 has 18 residues. Unmatched junction bases numbered 13, after V lost 4 bases and J lost 4 bases. CDR3 DNA: TGTGCCAGCAGCTGGGGGTCCGGACAGGCTAACGGGGCCAACGTCCTGACTTTC. Translating gives CASSWGSGQANGANVLTF.

The chain is built from TRBV5-1 and TRBJ2-1; 10 nucleotides match TRBD1. V lost 4 bases and J lost 9; bases outside the gene matches: 4. The germline gives CDR1 SGHRS, CDR2 YFSETQ. The CDR3 is 13 amino acids. DNA for the CDR3: TGCGCCAGCAGCAGGGACAGGGGAGGTGAGCAGTTCTTC. Its translation is CASSRDRGGEQFF.

The chain couples TRBV12-3 or TRBV12-4 to TRBJ1-1; D call uncertain. This CDR3 comprises 12 residues. With 2 bases removed from V and 5 bases from J, the gap between germline ends came to 6 bases. The DNA of the CDR3 is TGTGCCAGCAGTTTAAGCGAGACTGAAGCTTTCTTT. It encodes CASSLSETEAFF.

This chain links TRBV3-1 with TRBJ2-4; D is ambiguous. Germline assignment: CDR1 LGHDT and CDR2 YNNKEL (reference sequence). Trimming left V 2 bases short and J 8 bases short, with 4 bases between. There are 11 residues in the CDR3. The CDR3: CASSQNYIQYF. The CDR3 DNA reads as TGTGCCAGCAGCCAAAACTACATTCAGTACTTC.

This clonotype was found many times. This chain links TRBV7-8 with TRBJ2-7; 7 bases map to TRBD2. In germline, CDR1 is SGHVS, CDR2 FQNEAQ. The CDR3 runs to 16 residues. Trimming took 3 bases from V and 4 from J; bases not matched to a gene: 12. Written as DNA, the CDR3 is TGTGCCAGCAGCTTTGGGGGGGGGGTAGCGAGGTACGAGCAGTACTTC. It translates to CASSFGGGVARYEQYF.

This clonotype was counted many times. The genes are TRBV5-1 and TRBJ2-1; D may be TRBD1 (7 bases). V lost 2 bases to trimming and J lost 8 bases, with 17 bases between them. Germline V lookup: CDR1 SGHRS, CDR2 YFSETQ. This CDR3 is built from 15 residues. The CDR3 DNA follows: TGCGCCAGCAGCTTACAGGGGTTCGGGACTTATGAGCAGTTCTTC. Translating gives CASSLQGFGTYEQFF.

This clonotype was counted many times. V usage is TRBV28 and J usage is TRBJ2-7; 11 bases are a match to TRBD1. CDR1 MDHEN and CDR2 SYDVKM come from the germline V gene. Trimming cost V 7 bases and J 6 bases; bases outside gene matches: 5. This CDR3 is 13 amino acids long. The CDR3 region is CASTPGQGVEQYF. Here the CDR3 DNA reads TGTGCCAGCACCCCGGGACAGGGGGTCGAGCAGTACTTC.

This clonotype was seen at least ten times. The chain uses TRBV3-1 and TRBJ2-3; 7 nucleotides match TRBD2. The V gene's germline CDR1 is LGHDT and CDR2 YNNKEL (reference sequence). V lost 2 bases and J lost 8; bases outside the gene matches: 16. This CDR3 spans 17 amino acids. CDR3 in DNA: TGTGCCAGCAGCCAACACCCTCCGGGCCCGAGCGGGGTTACGCAGTATTTT. Amino acids: CASSQHPPGPSGVTQYF.

This clonotype was observed many times. V is TRBV6-1 and J is TRBJ1-2; D might be TRBD1 (6 bases). CDR1 and CDR2 from the germline V gene are MNHNS and SASEGT. The V and J ends lost 7 bases and 2 bases respectively, with 11 bases between them. The CDR3 is 13 amino acids. CDR3 nucleotides: TGTGCCAGCACCCCACAGGGCAACTATGGCTACACCTTC. Translating gives CASTPQGNYGYTF.

A few counts support this clonotype. The chain recombines TRBV6-1 with TRBJ1-6, with 10 bases identical to TRBD1. This CDR3 is built from 14 residues. Unmatched junction bases numbered 6, after V lost 5 bases and J lost 11 bases. Germline V gene sequence: CDR1 MNHNS, CDR2 SASEGT. The CDR3 protein is CASSTTGGEPPLHF. In DNA, the CDR3 is TGTGCCAGCAGTACGACAGGGGGCGAGCCACCCCTCCACTTT.

The chain joins TRBV24-1 to TRBJ1-5; D is unclear. Germline values: CDR1 KGHDR, CDR2 SFDVKD. This CDR3 contains 15 residues. The V end was cut by 9 bases, the J end by 7 bases, with 21 bases between. The CDR3 sequence is CATHVPMAGNQPQHF. DNA of the CDR3: TGTGCCACCCATGTCCCCATGGCGGGAAACCAGCCCCAGCATTTT.

J is TRBJ1-1 and V is TRBV15; D gene ambiguous. Trimming pared 3 bases from V and 6 bases from J, leaving 14 bases between. CDR1 is LNHNV and CDR2 is YYDKDF in the germline V gene (reference sequence). The CDR3 has 14 residues. The DNA for the CDR3 is TGTGCCACCAGCAGCTTGGAGGCCCTAGCTGAAGCTTTCTTT. Protein sequence: CATSSLEALAEAFF.

This clonotype was observed a handful of times. The chain employs TRBV19 and TRBJ1-6, with D possibly being TRBD1 (5 bases). The V gene's germline CDR1 is LNHDA and CDR2 SQIVND (reference sequence). The CDR3 is 14 amino acids. The ends were cut back, 5 bases at V and 6 bases at J, with 11 bases in the middle. The CDR3 coding sequence is TGTGCCAGTAGTCTGGGACCGATTAATTCACCCCTCCACTTT. Residues: CASSLGPINSPLHF.

There are a few counts of this clonotype. The chain combines TRBV4-1 with TRBJ2-5; the D call may be TRBD1 or TRBD2 (6 bases each). Trimming shortened V by 1 base and J by 1 base, and 16 bases separated the two germline ends. There are 17 residues in the CDR3. The germline V gene encodes CDR1 MGHRA and CDR2 YSYEKL. DNA of the CDR3: TGCGCCAGCAGCCAAGGACTCTTGAAGGGGGGCCAAGAGACCCAGTACTTC. Protein: CASSQGLLKGGQETQYF.

The rearrangement uses TRBV7-2 and TRBJ2-2, with 9 bases aligning to TRBD2. V lost 1 base, J lost 3 bases, and 12 bases stayed unmatched. Germline V lookup: CDR1 SGHTA, CDR2 FQGNSA. CDR3 length equals 19 residues. CDR3 DNA: TGTGCCAGCAGCTTAGAAAGGGTAGCGGGGGTTGTGTACACCGGGGAGCTGTTTTTT. It encodes CASSLERVAGVVYTGELFF. The variable domain in full, completed from reference TRBV7-2 and TRBJ2-2, reads GAGVSQSPSNKVTEKGKDVELRCDPISGHTALYWYRQSLGQGLEFLIYFQGNSAPDKSGLPSDRFSAERTGGSVSTLTIQRTQQEDSAVYLCASSLERVAGVVYTGELFFGEGSRLTVL.

This clonotype was counted a few times. The chain uses TRBV7-9 and TRBJ2-7; D remains unclear. CDR1 is SEHNR, CDR2 FQNEAQ, per germline (reference sequence). CDR3 length equals 13 residues. Trimming removed 5 bases from V and 3 bases from J, with 11 bases in between. The CDR3 coding sequence is TGTGCCAGCAGCCCCGGTACCTTCTACGAGCAGTACTTC. Encoded protein: CASSPGTFYEQYF.

The rearrangement joins TRBV12-3 or TRBV12-4 to TRBJ1-3; D ambiguous. CDR3 length: 12 residues. Trimming left V 6 bases short and J 9 bases short, with 12 bases between. This CDR3 reads CASSLLTVTIYF. The CDR3 DNA follows: TGTGCCAGCAGCCTTCTAACCGTCACCATATATTTT.

This clonotype was seen at least ten times. The chain employs TRBV5-1 and TRBJ2-3; 7 nucleotides line up with TRBD1. J lost 3 bases, V lost 0 bases, and 4 bases had no gene match. The germline V gene has CDR1 SGHRS and CDR2 YFSETQ. The CDR3 spans 15 residues. In DNA, the CDR3 is TGCGCCAGCAGCTTGGAGGGACAGATGACAGATACGCAGTATTTT. Encoded protein: CASSLEGQMTDTQYF.

V gene TRBV15 combines with J gene TRBJ2-5; TRBD2 is a possible D gene (5 bases). Trimming took 0 bases from V and 5 from J, leaving 10 bases between them. The CDR3 consists of 14 residues. CDR1 LNHNV and CDR2 YYDKDF come from the germline V gene (reference sequence). The CDR3 sequence: CATSRDRSGETQYF. The DNA for the CDR3 is TGTGCCACCAGCAGAGATAGATCGGGGGAGACCCAGTACTTC.